This paragraph reports one T cell receptor (beta chain). As yet, its antigen is unknown. This entry comes from a study of T-cell reconstitution after alpha-beta-depleted transplantation in children. Preparation of the TCRbeta library used unique molecular identifiers. TCRdb itself ran the PCR reads through MiXCR, one entry per CDR3 protein. The sample gives 500,000 to 600,000 distinct CDR3 sequences, about a quarter of which show up once; approximately 33% is in the top ten. Study results and caveats: Surviving recipient T cells and thymic progenitors underlay high day-60 TCRbeta diversity in some patients. T-cell counts and diversity at one year post-transplant came mainly from newly produced T cells. In patients about two months after transplant, alpha-beta T cells reportedly arose from several hundred expanded graft clones.

V lost 4 bases and J lost 8, with 15 bases in between. Germline V gene lookup returns CDR1 SGHRS and CDR2 YFSETQ. The CDR3 consists of 14 residues. The starting material was PBMCs, obtained before TCRalphabeta/CD19-depleted stem cell transplant. The rearrangement joins TRBV5-1 to TRBJ1-4; a possible D gene is TRBD1 (5 bases). This clonotype was sampled from a boy under two years old with Wiskott-Aldrich syndrome, due to receive a stem cell transplant. The CDR3 region is CASSEGPEGEKLFF. In DNA form, the CDR3 reads TGCGCCAGCAGCGAGGGACCGGAGGGGGAAAAACTGTTTTTT. Together with reference TRBV5-1 and TRBJ1-4, the CDR3 gives the full variable domain: KAGVTQTPRYLIKTRGQQVTLSCSPISGHRSVSWYQQTPGQGLQFLFEYFSETQRNKGNFPGRFSGRQFSNSRSEMNVSTLELGDSALYLCASSEGPEGEKLFFGSGTQLSVL.